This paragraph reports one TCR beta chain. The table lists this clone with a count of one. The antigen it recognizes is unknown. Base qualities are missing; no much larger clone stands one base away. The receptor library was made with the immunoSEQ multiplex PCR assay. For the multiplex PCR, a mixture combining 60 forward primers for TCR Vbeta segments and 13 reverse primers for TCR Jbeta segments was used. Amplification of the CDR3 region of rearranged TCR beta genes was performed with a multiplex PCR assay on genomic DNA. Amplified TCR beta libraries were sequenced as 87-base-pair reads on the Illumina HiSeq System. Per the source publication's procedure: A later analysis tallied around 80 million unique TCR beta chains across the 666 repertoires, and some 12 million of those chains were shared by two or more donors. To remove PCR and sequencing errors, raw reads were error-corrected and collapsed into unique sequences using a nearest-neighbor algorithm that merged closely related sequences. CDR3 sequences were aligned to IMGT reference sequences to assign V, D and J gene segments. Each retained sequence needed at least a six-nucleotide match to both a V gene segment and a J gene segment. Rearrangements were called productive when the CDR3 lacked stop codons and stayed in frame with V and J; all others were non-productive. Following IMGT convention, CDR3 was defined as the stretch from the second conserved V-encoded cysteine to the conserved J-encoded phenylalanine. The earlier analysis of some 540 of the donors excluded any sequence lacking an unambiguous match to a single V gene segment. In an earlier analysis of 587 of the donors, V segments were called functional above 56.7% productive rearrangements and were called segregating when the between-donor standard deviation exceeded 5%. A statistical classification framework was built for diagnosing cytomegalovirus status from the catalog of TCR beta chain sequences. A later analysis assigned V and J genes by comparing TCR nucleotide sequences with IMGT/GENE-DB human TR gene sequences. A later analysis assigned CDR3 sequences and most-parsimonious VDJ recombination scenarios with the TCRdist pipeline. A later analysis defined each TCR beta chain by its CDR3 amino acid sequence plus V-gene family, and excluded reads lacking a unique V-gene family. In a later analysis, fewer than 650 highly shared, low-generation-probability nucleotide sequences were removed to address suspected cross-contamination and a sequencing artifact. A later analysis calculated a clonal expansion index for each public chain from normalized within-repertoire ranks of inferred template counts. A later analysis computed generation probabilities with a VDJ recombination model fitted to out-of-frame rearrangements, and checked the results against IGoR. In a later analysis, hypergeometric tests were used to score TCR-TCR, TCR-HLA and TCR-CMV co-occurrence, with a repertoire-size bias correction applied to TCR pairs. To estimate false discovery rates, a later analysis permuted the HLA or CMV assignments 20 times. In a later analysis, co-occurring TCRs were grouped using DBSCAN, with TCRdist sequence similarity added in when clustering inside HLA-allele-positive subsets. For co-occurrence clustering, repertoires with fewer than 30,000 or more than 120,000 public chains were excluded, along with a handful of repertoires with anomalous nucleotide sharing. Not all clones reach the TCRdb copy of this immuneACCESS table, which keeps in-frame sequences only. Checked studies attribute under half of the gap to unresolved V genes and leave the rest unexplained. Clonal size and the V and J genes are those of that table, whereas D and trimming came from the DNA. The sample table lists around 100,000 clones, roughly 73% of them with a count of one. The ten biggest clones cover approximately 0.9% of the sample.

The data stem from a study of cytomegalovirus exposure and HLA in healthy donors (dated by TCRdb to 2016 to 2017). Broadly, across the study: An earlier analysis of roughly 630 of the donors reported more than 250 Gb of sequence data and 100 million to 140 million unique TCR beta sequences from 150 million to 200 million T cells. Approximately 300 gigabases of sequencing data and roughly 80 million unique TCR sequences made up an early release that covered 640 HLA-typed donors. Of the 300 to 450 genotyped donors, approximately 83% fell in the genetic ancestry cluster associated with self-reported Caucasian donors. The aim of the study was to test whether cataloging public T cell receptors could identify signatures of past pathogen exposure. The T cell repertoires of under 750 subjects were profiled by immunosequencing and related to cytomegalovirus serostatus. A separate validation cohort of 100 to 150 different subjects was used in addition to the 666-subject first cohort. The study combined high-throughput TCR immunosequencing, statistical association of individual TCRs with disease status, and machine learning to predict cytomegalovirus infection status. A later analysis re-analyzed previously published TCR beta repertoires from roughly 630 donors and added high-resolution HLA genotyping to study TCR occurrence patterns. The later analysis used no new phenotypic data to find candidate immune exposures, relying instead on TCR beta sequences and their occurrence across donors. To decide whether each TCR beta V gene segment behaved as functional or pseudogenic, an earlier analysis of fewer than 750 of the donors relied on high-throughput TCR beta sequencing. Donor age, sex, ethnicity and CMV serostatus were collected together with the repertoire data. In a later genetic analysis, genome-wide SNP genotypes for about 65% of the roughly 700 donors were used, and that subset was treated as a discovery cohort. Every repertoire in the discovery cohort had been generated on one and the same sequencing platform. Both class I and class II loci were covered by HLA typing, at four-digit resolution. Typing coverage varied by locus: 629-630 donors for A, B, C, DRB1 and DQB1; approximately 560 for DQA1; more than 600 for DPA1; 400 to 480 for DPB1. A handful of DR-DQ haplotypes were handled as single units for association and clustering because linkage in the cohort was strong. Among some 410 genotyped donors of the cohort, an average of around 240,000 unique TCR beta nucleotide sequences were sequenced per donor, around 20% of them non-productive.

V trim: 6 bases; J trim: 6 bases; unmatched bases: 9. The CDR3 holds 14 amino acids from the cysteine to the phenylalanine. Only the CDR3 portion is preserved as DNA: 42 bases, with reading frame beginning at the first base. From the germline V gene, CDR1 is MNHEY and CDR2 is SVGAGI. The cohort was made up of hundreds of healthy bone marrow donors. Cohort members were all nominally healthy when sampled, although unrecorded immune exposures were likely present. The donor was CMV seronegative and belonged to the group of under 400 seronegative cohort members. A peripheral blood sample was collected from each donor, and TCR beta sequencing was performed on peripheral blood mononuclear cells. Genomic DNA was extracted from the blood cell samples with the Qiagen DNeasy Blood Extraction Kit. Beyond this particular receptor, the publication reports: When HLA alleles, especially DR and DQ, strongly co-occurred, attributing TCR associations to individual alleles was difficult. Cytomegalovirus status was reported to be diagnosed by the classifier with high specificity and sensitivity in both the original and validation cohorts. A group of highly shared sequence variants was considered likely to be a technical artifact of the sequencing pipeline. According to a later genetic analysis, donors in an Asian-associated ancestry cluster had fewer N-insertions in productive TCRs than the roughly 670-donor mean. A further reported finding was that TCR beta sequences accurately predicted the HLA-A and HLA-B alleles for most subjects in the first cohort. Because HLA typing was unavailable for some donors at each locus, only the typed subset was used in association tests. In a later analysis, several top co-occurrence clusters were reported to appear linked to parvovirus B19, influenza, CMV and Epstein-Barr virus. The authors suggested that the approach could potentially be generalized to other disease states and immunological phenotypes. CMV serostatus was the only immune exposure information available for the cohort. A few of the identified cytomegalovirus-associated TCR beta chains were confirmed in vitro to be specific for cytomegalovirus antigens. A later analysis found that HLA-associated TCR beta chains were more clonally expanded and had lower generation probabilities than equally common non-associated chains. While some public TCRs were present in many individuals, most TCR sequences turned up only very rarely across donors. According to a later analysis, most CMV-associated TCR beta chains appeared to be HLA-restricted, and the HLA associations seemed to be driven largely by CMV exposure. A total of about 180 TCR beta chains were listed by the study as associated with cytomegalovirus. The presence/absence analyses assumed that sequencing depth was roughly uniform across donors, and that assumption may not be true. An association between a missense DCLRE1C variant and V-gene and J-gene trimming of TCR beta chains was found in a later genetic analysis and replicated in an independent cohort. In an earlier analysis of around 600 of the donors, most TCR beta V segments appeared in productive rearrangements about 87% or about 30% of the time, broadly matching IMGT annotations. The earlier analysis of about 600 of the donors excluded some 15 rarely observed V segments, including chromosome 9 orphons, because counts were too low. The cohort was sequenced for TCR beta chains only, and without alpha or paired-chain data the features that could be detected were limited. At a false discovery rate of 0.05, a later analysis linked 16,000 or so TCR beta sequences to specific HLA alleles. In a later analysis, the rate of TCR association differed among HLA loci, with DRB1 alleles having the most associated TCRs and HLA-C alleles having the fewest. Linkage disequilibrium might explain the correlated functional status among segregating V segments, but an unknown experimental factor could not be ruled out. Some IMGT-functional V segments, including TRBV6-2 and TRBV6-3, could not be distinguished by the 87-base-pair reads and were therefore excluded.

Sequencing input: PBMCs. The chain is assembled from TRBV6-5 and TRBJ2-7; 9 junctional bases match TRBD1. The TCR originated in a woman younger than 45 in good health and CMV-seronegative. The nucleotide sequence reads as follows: TGTGCCAGCAGGTACAGGACAGGGGTGGCCGAGCAGTACTTC. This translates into CASRYRTGVAEQYF.